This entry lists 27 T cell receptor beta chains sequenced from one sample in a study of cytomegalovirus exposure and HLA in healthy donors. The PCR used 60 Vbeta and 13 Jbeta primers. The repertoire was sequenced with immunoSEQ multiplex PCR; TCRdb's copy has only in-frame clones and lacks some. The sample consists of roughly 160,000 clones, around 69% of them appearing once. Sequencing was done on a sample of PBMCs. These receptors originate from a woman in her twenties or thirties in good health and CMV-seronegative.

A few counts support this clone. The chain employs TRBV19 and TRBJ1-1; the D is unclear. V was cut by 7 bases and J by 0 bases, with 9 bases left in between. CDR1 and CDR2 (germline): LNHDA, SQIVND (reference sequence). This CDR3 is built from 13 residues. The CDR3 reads CASNQAMNTEAFF. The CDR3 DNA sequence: TGTGCCAGTAACCAGGCCATGAACACTGAAGCTTTCTTT.

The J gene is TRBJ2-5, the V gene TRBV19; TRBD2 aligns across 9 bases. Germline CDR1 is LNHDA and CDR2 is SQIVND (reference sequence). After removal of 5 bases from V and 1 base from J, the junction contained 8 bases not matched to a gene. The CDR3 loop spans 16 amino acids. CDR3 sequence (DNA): TGTGCCAGTAGTTTCCTAGGGACTAGCAGCCAAGAGACCCAGTACTTC. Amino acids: CASSFLGTSSQETQYF.

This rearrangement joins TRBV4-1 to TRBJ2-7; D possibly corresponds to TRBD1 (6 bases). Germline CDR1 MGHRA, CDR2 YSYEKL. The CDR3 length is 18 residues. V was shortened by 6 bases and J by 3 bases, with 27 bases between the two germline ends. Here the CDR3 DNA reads TGCGCCAGCAGTCAGGTGCCCCAGTGGTCAGGGGATGGCTACGAGCAGTACTTC. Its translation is CASSQVPQWSGDGYEQYF.

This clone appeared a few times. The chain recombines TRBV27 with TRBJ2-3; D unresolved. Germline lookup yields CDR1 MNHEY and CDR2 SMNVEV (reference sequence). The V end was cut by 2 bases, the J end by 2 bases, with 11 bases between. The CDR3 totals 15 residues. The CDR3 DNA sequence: TGTGCCAGCAGTTTAGTACCAGTCTCCACAGATACGCAGTATTTT. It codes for CASSLVPVSTDTQYF.

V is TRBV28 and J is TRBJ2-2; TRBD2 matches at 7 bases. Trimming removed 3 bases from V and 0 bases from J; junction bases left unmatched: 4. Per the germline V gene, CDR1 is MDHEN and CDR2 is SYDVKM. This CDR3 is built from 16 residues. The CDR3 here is CASSLSLAANTGELFF. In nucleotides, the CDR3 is TGTGCCAGCAGTTTGTCCCTAGCGGCGAACACCGGGGAGCTGTTTTTT. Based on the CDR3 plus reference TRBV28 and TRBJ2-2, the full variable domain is DVKVTQSSRYLVKRTGEKVFLECVQDMDHENMFWYRQDPGLGLRLIYFSYDVKMKEKGDIPEGYSVSREKKERFSLILESASTNQTSMYLCASSLSLAANTGELFFGEGSRLTVL.

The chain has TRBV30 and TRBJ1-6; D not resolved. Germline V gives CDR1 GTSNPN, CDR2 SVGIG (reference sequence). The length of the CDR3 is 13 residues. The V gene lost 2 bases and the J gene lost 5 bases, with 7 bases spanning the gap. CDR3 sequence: CAWSRTDNSPLHF. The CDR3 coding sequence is TGTGCCTGGAGTCGAACAGATAATTCACCCCTCCACTTT. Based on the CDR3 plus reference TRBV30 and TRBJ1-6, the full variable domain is SQTIHQWPATLVQPVGSPLSLECTVEGTSNPNLYWYRQAAGRGLQLLFYSVGIGQISSEVPQNLSASRPQDRQFILSSKKLLLSDSGFYLCAWSRTDNSPLHFGNGTRLTVT.

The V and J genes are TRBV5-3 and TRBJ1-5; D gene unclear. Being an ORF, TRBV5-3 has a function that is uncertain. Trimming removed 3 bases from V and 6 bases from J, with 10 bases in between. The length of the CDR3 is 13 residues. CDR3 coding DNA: TGTGCCAGAAGCTCGTATGTGCGTCAGCCCCAGCATTTT. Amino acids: CARSSYVRQPQHF.

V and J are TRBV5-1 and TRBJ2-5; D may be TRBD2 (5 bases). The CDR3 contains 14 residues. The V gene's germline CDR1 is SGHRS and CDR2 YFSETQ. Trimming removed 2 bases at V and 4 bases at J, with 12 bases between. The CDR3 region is CASSFGARGETQYF. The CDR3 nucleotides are TGCGCCAGCAGCTTTGGCGCCCGGGGAGAGACCCAGTACTTC.

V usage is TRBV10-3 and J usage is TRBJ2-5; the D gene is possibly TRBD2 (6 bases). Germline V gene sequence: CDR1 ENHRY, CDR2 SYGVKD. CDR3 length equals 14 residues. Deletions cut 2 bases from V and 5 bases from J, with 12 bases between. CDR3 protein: CAISEAGSEETQYF. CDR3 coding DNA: TGTGCCATCAGTGAGGCGGGGAGTGAGGAGACCCAGTACTTC.

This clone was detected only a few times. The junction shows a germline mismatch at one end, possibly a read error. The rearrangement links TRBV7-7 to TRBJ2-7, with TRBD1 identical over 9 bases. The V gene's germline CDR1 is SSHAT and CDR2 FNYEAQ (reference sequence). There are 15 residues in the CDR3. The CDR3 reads CASTPRQGEKYEQYF. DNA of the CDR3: TGTGCTAGCACCCCCAGACAGGGGGAGAAGTACGAGCAGTACTTC.

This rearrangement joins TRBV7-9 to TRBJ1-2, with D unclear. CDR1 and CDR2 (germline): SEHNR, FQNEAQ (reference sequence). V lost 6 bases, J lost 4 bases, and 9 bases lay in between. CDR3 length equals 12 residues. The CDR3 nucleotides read TGTGCCAGCAGACAAACGGGCTATGGCTACACCTTC. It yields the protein CASRQTGYGYTF.

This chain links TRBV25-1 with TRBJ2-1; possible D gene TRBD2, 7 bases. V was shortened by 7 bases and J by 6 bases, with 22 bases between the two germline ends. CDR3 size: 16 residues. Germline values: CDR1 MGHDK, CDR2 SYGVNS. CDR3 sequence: CASTGGRPWGSNEQFF. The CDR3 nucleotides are TGTGCCAGCACCGGGGGGCGGCCCTGGGGTAGCAATGAGCAGTTCTTC. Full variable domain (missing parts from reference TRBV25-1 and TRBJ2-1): EADIYQTPRYLVIGTGKKITLECSQTMGHDKMYWYQQDPGMELHLIHYSYGVNSTEKGDLSSESTVSRIRTEHFPLTLESARPSHTSQYLCASTGGRPWGSNEQFFGPGTRLTVL.

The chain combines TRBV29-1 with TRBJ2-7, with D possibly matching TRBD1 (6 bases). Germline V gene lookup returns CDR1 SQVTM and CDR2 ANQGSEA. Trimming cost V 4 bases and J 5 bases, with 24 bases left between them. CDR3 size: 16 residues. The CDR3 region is CSVVGVVGASHHEQYF. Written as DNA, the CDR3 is TGCAGCGTTGTAGGCGTTGTGGGGGCCTCGCACCACGAGCAGTACTTC.

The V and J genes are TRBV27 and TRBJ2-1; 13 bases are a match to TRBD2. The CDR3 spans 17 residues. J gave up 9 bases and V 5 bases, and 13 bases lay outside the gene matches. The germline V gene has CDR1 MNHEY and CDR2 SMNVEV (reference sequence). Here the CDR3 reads CASSPGTSGRAPVEQFF. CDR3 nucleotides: TGTGCCAGCAGTCCCGGTACTAGCGGGAGGGCCCCGGTTGAGCAGTTCTTC.

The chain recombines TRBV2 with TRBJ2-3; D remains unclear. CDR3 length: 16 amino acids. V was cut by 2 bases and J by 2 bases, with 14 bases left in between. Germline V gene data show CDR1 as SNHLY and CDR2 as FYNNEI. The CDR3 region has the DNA TGTGCCAGCAGTGAATTGTCACCCATGGCCACAGATACGCAGTATTTT. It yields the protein CASSELSPMATDTQYF.

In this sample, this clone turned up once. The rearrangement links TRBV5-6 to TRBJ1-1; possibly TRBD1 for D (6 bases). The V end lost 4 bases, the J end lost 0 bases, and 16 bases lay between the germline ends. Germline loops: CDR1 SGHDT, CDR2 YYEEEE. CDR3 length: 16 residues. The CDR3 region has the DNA TGTGCCAGCAGCAAAAGGGGGGGGCTCATGAACACTGAAGCTTTCTTT. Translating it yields CASSKRGGLMNTEAFF.

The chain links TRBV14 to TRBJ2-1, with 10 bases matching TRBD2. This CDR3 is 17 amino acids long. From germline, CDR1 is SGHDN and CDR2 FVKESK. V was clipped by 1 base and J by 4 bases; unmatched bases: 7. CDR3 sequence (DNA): TGTGCCAGCAGCCAAGTGGGCGGGACTAGCGTATACAATGAGCAGTTCTTC. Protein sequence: CASSQVGGTSVYNEQFF.

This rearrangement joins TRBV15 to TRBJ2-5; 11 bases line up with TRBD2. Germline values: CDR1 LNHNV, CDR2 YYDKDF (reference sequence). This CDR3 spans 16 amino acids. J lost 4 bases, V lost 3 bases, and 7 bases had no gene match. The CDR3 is CATSSSGTSGIETQYF. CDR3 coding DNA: TGTGCCACCAGCAGTTCCGGGACTAGCGGAATAGAGACCCAGTACTTC. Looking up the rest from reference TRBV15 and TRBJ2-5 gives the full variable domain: DAMVIQNPRYQVTQFGKPVTLSCSQTLNHNVMYWYQQKSSQAPKLLFHYYDKDFNNEADTPDNFQSRRPNTSFCFLDIRSPGLGDTAMYLCATSSSGTSGIETQYFGPGTRLLVL.

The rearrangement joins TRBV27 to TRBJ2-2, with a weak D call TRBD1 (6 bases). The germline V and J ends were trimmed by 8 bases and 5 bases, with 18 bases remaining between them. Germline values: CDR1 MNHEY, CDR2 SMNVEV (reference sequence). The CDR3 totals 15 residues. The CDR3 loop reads CASGPGDRWTGELFF. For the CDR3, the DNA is TGTGCCAGCGGCCCAGGTGACAGGTGGACCGGGGAGCTGTTTTTT.

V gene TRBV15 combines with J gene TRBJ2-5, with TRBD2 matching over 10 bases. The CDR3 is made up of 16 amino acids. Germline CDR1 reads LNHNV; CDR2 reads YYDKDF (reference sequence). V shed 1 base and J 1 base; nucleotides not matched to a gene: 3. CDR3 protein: CATSRAGLASQETQYF. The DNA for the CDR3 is TGTGCCACCAGCAGAGCGGGACTAGCGAGCCAAGAGACCCAGTACTTC.

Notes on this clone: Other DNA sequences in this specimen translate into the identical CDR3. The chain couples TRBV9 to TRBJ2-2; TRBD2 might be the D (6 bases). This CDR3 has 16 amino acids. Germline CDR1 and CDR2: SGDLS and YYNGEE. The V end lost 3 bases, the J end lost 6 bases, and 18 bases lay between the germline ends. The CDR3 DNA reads TGTGCCAGCAGCGCTAAGGGACTCCCCGGCTCCGGGGAGCTGTTTTTT. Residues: CASSAKGLPGSGELFF.

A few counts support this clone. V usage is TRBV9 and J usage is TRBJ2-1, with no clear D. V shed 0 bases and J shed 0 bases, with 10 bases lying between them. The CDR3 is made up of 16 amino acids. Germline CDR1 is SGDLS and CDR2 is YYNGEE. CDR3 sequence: CASSVARGSSYNEQFF. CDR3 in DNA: TGTGCCAGCAGCGTAGCCCGAGGAAGCTCCTACAATGAGCAGTTCTTC.

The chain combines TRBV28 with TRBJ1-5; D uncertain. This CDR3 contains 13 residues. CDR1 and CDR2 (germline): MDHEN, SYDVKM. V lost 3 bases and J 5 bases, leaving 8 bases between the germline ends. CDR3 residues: CASSFRSHQPQHF. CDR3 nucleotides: TGTGCCAGCAGTTTTCGCAGTCATCAGCCCCAGCATTTT.

The CDR3 loop reads CASSFPGLAGGVNIQYF. The CDR3 nucleotides are TGTGCCAGCAGCTTCCCCGGATTAGCGGGGGGCGTGAACATTCAGTACTTC. The rearrangement uses TRBV5-5 and TRBJ2-4; 10 positions agree with TRBD2. In germline, CDR1 is SGHKS, CDR2 YYEKEE (reference sequence). There are 17 residues in the CDR3. The V segment lost 2 bases and the J segment 7 bases; nucleotides outside the gene matches: 12. The variable domain in full, completed from reference TRBV5-5 and TRBJ2-4, reads DAGVTQSPTHLIKTRGQQVTLRCSPISGHKSVSWYQQVLGQGPQFIFQYYEKEERGRGNFPDRFSARQFPNYSSELNVNALLLGDSALYLCASSFPGLAGGVNIQYFGAGTRLSVL.

CDR3 DNA sequence: TGTGCCATCAGTGAGTCGGGCCACGACGATACGCAGTATTTT. Residues: CAISESGHDDTQYF. The J gene is TRBJ2-3, the V gene TRBV10-3; D not resolved. Germline-derived CDR1 and CDR2 are ENHRY and SYGVKD. This CDR3 comprises 14 residues. V was shortened by 0 bases and J by 6 bases, with 10 bases between the two germline ends.

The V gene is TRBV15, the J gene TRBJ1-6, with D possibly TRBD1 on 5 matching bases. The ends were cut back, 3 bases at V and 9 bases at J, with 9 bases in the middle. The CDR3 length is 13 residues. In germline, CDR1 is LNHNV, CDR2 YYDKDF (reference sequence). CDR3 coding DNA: TGTGCCACCAGCAGCCGCAGGGTTTCACCCCTCCACTTT. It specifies CATSSRRVSPLHF.

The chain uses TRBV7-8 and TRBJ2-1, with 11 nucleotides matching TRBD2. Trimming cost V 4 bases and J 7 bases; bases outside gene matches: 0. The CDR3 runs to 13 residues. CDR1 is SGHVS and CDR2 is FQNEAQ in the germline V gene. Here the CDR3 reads CASSWTSGNEQFF. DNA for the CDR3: TGTGCCAGCAGCTGGACTAGCGGGAATGAGCAGTTCTTC.